The next 24 T cell receptor beta chains were all read from a single sample in a study of blood T cell repertoires in COVID-19. The method was immunoSEQ multiplex PCR; TCRdb's version includes in-frame clones alone and lacks a portion of them. The repertoire holds roughly 200,000 clones, with just under 80% as singletons. The sample was peripheral blood. These receptors were obtained from a man in his 70s with active or convalescent COVID-19.

J is TRBJ1-5 and V is TRBV30; 7 bases agree with TRBD1. Germline V CDR1 and CDR2: GTSNPN, SVGIG (reference sequence). The length of the CDR3 is 13 residues. The V segment lost 1 base and the J segment 4 bases; nucleotides outside the gene matches: 1. Here the CDR3 reads CAWSGQGNQPQHF. CDR3 in DNA: TGTGCCTGGAGTGGACAGGGAAATCAGCCCCAGCATTTT.

The chain links TRBV6-2 or TRBV6-3 to TRBJ2-2; D gene uncertain. Trimming shortened V by 4 bases and J by 7 bases, and 7 bases separated the two germline ends. The CDR3 contains 12 residues. Germline values: CDR1 MNHEY, CDR2 SVGEGT. CDR3 protein: CASSLRLGELFF. CDR3 nucleotide sequence: TGTGCCAGCAGTTTGAGGCTCGGGGAGCTGTTTTTT.

In its sample, this clone was seen once. The chain joins TRBV7-8 to TRBJ2-7; D is unresolved. The ends were cut back, 2 bases at V and 1 base at J, with 12 bases in the middle. Germline CDR1 is SGHVS and CDR2 is FQNEAQ. The CDR3 extends over 15 amino acids. CDR3 in amino acids: CASSLLPTNSYEQYF. CDR3 DNA sequence: TGTGCCAGCAGCTTACTCCCGACAAATTCCTACGAGCAGTACTTC.

V usage is TRBV11-2 and J usage is TRBJ1-3; 7 positions agree with TRBD1. The CDR3 loop spans 15 amino acids. Germline assignment: CDR1 SGHAT and CDR2 FQNNGV. The V and J ends lost 3 bases and 2 bases, in that order; junction bases with no gene match: 4. This chain's CDR3 is CASSFLQGAGNTIYF. Written as DNA, the CDR3 is TGTGCCAGCAGCTTCCTTCAGGGGGCTGGAAACACCATATATTTT.

The chain combines TRBV6-6 with TRBJ1-1, with D uncertain. Germline assignment: CDR1 MNHNY and CDR2 SVGAGI (reference sequence). The V and J ends lost 6 bases and 6 bases respectively, with 14 bases between them. The CDR3 has 13 residues. Here the CDR3 DNA reads TGTGCCAGCAGCCCCCCGGGCGGGCCTGAAGCTTTCTTT. Amino acid sequence: CASSPPGGPEAFF.

CDR3 protein: CASSVVGGSYNEQFF. CDR3 nucleotides: TGTGCCAGCAGCGTAGTTGGGGGGTCCTACAATGAGCAGTTCTTC. V usage is TRBV9 and J usage is TRBJ2-1; D is perhaps TRBD2 (6 bases). CDR1 SGDLS and CDR2 YYNGEE come from the germline V gene. Trimming took off 0 bases at V and 1 base at J, with 8 bases between the two ends. This CDR3 has 15 amino acids.

The chain has TRBV9 and TRBJ2-3, with 7 bases identical to TRBD2. V lost 3 bases and J lost 4; bases outside the gene matches: 11. The length of the CDR3 is 16 residues. CDR1 and CDR2 (germline): SGDLS, YYNGEE. For the CDR3, the DNA is TGTGCCAGCAGCGCCCTGCGGAGCGGGGAGTCAGATACGCAGTATTTT. Protein sequence: CASSALRSGESDTQYF.

This chain joins TRBV6-5 and TRBJ1-6; D uncertain. The V gene lost 4 bases and the J gene lost 5 bases, with 9 bases spanning the gap. Germline V lookup: CDR1 MNHEY, CDR2 SVGAGI. The CDR3 extends over 14 amino acids. DNA for the CDR3: TGTGCCAGCAGTTCCCCTCGGGATAATTCACCCCTCCACTTT. This translates into CASSSPRDNSPLHF.

The J gene is TRBJ2-1, the V gene TRBV19; 7 nucleotides match TRBD2. The CDR3 length is 14 residues. Germline lookup yields CDR1 LNHDA and CDR2 SQIVND (reference sequence). V gave up 5 bases and J gave up 10 bases; unmatched junction bases: 11. The chain's CDR3 is CASSSDRLAGEQFF. The CDR3, as DNA: TGTGCCAGTAGTTCCGACCGACTAGCAGGGGAGCAGTTCTTC.

This chain connects TRBV15 to TRBJ1-4; no reliable D call. Germline CDR1 is LNHNV and CDR2 is YYDKDF (reference sequence). V lost 1 base to trimming and J lost 6 bases, with 6 bases between them. The CDR3 has 13 residues. CDR3 amino acids: CATSRGGDEKLFF. DNA for the CDR3: TGTGCCACCAGCAGAGGCGGCGATGAAAAACTGTTTTTT.

The chain couples TRBV3-1 (or the pseudogene TRBV3-2) to TRBJ2-7; maybe TRBD2 (5 bases). The germline V and J ends were trimmed by 0 bases and 6 bases, with 9 bases remaining between them. Germline-derived CDR1 and CDR2 are LGHDT and YNNKEL (reference sequence). There are 13 residues in the CDR3. The CDR3 loop reads CASSQEGGGEQYF. CDR3 nucleotides: TGTGCCAGCAGCCAAGAAGGAGGTGGCGAGCAGTACTTC.

The chain combines TRBV2 with TRBJ1-6; D unclear. CDR3 length: 15 amino acids. Germline CDR1 SNHLY, CDR2 FYNNEI. Trimming took 8 bases from V and 7 from J, leaving 18 bases between them. The CDR3 sequence is CASYRAPGGNSPLHF. The CDR3, as DNA: TGTGCCAGCTACCGGGCTCCAGGAGGCAATTCACCCCTCCACTTT.

There are a few counts of this clone. The chain couples TRBV7-9 to TRBJ2-7; the D gene is possibly TRBD2 (5 bases). The CDR3 loop spans 13 amino acids. Germline V CDR1 and CDR2: SEHNR, FQNEAQ (reference sequence). V lost 5 bases, J lost 2 bases, and 10 bases lay in between. CDR3 sequence: CASSHAEAYEQYF. CDR3 coding DNA: TGTGCCAGCAGCCACGCGGAGGCCTACGAGCAGTACTTC.

The chain uses TRBV23-1 and TRBJ2-6; 7 bases align to TRBD1. TRBV23-1 has ORF status, its function being uncertain. V dropped 10 bases and J dropped 1; count of bases not matched to a gene: 7. The CDR3 extends over 15 amino acids. CDR3 region: CATRTGWSGANVLTF. The CDR3 bases are TGCGCCACCAGGACAGGCTGGTCTGGGGCCAACGTCCTGACTTTC.

V usage is TRBV30 and J usage is TRBJ2-5, with 9 bases identical to TRBD2. From germline, CDR1 is GTSNPN and CDR2 SVGIG (reference sequence). Trimming removed 5 bases from V and 2 bases from J; junction bases left unmatched: 6. The CDR3 is made up of 14 amino acids. The CDR3 loop reads CAWGAGGGQETQYF. CDR3 sequence (DNA): TGTGCCTGGGGAGCGGGGGGAGGGCAAGAGACCCAGTACTTC.

The rearrangement links TRBV10-3 to TRBJ1-1; TRBD1 is a possible D gene (5 bases). The germline CDR1 and CDR2 sequences are ENHRY and SYGVKD. The V end lost 3 bases, the J end lost 3 bases, and 8 bases lay between the germline ends. The CDR3 length is 13 residues. The DNA of the CDR3 is TGTGCCATCAGTGAAGCGACAGACACTGAAGCTTTCTTT. Translating it yields CAISEATDTEAFF.

This clone has more than one count but fewer than ten. This chain connects TRBV5-1 to TRBJ1-1; no clear D. The CDR3 sequence is 14 residues long. V lost 4 bases to trimming and J lost 4 bases, with 14 bases between them. Germline-derived CDR1 and CDR2 are SGHRS and YFSETQ. The CDR3 protein is CASSMMGGPTEAFF. CDR3 nucleotide sequence: TGCGCCAGCAGCATGATGGGAGGGCCCACTGAAGCTTTCTTT.

The rearrangement joins TRBV10-3 to TRBJ2-3; 14 bases agree with TRBD2. CDR1 is ENHRY and CDR2 is SYGVKD in the germline V gene. The CDR3 is made up of 19 amino acids. J was trimmed by 1 base and V by 3 bases; bases with no gene match: 9. The CDR3 here is CAISDPTSGGGRGTDTQYF. In DNA, the CDR3 is TGTGCCATCAGTGACCCGACTAGCGGGGGGGGCCGGGGCACAGATACGCAGTATTTT.

V gene TRBV7-8 combines with J gene TRBJ1-2; 9 nucleotides align to TRBD1. This CDR3 is 13 amino acids long. J was trimmed by 7 bases and V by 3 bases; bases with no gene match: 3. Germline V gene data show CDR1 as SGHVS and CDR2 as FQNEAQ. For the CDR3, the DNA is TGTGCCAGCAGCTTTACAGGGGGCGGTGGCTACACCTTC. This gives the protein CASSFTGGGGYTF.

CDR3 sequence: CASSPSPGQVKDYTF. The CDR3 DNA reads as TGTGCCAGCAGCCCCAGCCCCGGACAGGTTAAGGACTACACCTTC. The J gene is TRBJ1-2, the V gene TRBV7-6, with TRBD1 matching 7 bases. Losses at the gene ends were 5 bases for V and 10 bases for J; bases not matched to a gene: 16. This CDR3 has 15 residues. Germline-derived CDR1 and CDR2 are SGHVS and FNYEAQ.

V is TRBV25-1 and J is TRBJ1-1; D is ambiguous. Germline V gives CDR1 MGHDK, CDR2 SYGVNS. There are 12 residues in the CDR3. V lost 7 bases, J lost 11 bases, and 17 bases lay in between. This CDR3 reads CASISRGPRAFF. The CDR3 coding sequence is TGTGCCAGCATTTCCCGCGGGCCTCGGGCTTTCTTT.

This rearrangement joins TRBV19 to TRBJ1-1, with 7 bases fitting TRBD1. Germline-derived CDR1 and CDR2 are LNHDA and SQIVND (reference sequence). The V segment lost 8 bases and the J segment 0 bases; nucleotides outside the gene matches: 6. The CDR3 is 14 residues long. As DNA, the CDR3 is TGTGCCAGTCGGGACAGATCGATGAACACTGAAGCTTTCTTT. Amino acids: CASRDRSMNTEAFF.

The chain carries TRBV2 and TRBJ1-4; no clear D gene. Per germline, CDR1 SNHLY and CDR2 FYNNEI. CDR3 size: 13 residues. Trimming removed 7 bases at V and 3 bases at J, with 9 bases between. Written as DNA, the CDR3 is TGTGCCAGCAAGGAGATTCCTAATGAAAAACTGTTTTTT. The encoded protein is CASKEIPNEKLFF. The full variable domain, in which reference TRBV2 and TRBJ1-4 provide the parts outside the CDR3, is EPEVTQTPSHQVTQMGQEVILRCVPISNHLYFYWYRQILGQKVEFLVSFYNNEISEKSEIFDDQFSVERPDGSNFTLKIRSTKLEDSAMYFCASKEIPNEKLFFGSGTQLSVL.

The J gene is TRBJ2-1, the V gene TRBV9; 13 positions agree with TRBD2. The V and J ends lost 4 bases and 2 bases, in that order; junction bases with no gene match: 6. Germline CDR1 is SGDLS and CDR2 is YYNGEE. The CDR3 contains 17 residues. As DNA, the CDR3 is TGTGCCAGCAGCCAGGGACTAGCGGGGCCCCCCTACAATGAGCAGTTCTTC. Amino acids: CASSQGLAGPPYNEQFF.